This T cell receptor beta chain was identified during a study of cytomegalovirus exposure and HLA in healthy donors. The study ran its PCR with 60 Vbeta and 13 Jbeta primers. The assay was immunoSEQ multiplex PCR, and TCRdb's table has in-frame clones only and misses some. The sample records tens of thousands of clones, around 81% being singletons. V was pared by 7 bases and J by 2 bases, with 15 bases between. The CDR3 totals 14 residues. Germline CDR1 MNHEY, CDR2 SMNVEV (reference sequence). This chain joins TRBV27 and TRBJ2-7; D is ambiguous. Sequencing was done on a sample of PBMCs. This clonotype was obtained from a male donor in good health and CMV-seropositive. CDR3 nucleotide sequence: TGTGCCAGCAAGGTCTTCCAGGCCACCTACGAGCAGTACTTC. It is translated as CASKVFQATYEQYF.